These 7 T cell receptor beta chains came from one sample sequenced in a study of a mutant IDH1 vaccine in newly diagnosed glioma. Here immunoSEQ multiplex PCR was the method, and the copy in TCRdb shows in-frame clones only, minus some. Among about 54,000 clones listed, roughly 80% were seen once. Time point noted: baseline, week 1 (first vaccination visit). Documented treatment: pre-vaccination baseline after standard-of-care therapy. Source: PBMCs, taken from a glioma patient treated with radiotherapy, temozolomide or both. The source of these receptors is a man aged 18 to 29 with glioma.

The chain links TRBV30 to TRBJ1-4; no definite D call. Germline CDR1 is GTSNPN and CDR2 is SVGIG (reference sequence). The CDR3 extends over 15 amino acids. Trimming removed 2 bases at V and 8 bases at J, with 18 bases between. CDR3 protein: CAWSLGVSRQEKLFF. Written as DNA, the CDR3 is TGTGCCTGGAGTCTTGGGGTATCGCGGCAGGAAAAACTGTTTTTT.

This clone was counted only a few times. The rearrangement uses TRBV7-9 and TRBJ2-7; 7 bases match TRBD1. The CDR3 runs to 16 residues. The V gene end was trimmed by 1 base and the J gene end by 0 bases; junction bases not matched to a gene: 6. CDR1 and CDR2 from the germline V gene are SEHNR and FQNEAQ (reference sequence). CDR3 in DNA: TGTGCCAGCAGCTTAGGTGTTGGACAGGCCTCCTACGAGCAGTACTTC. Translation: CASSLGVGQASYEQYF.

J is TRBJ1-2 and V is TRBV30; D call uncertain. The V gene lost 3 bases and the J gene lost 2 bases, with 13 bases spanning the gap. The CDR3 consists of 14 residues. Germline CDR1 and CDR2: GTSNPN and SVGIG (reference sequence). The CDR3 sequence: CAWRSQEHNYGYTF. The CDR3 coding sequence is TGTGCCTGGAGGAGCCAGGAGCACAACTATGGCTACACCTTC.

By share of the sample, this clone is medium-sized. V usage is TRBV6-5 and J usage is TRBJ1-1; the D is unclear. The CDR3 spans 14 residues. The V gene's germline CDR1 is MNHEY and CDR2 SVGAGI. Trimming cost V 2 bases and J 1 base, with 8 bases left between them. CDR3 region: CASSYGMENTEAFF. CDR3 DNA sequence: TGTGCCAGCAGTTACGGGATGGAGAACACTGAAGCTTTCTTT.

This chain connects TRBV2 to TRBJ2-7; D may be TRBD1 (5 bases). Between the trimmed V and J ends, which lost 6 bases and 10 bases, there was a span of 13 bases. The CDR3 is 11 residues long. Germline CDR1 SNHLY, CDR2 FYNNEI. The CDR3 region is CASSDPGHQYF. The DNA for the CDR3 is TGTGCCAGCAGCGACCCTGGACATCAGTACTTC.

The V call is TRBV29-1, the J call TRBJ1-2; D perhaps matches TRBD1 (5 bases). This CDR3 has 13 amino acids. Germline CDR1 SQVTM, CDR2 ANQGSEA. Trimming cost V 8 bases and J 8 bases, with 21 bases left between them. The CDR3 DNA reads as TGCAGCCCCTGGGCTGGGGGAAAAGCGGGCTACACCTTC. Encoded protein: CSPWAGGKAGYTF.

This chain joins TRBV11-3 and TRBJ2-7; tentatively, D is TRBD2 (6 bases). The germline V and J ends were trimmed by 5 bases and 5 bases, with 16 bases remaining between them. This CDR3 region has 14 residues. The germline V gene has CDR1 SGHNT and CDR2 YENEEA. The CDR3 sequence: CASSPGGSPHEQYF. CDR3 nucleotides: TGTGCCAGCAGCCCCGGAGGGTCCCCCCACGAGCAGTACTTC.